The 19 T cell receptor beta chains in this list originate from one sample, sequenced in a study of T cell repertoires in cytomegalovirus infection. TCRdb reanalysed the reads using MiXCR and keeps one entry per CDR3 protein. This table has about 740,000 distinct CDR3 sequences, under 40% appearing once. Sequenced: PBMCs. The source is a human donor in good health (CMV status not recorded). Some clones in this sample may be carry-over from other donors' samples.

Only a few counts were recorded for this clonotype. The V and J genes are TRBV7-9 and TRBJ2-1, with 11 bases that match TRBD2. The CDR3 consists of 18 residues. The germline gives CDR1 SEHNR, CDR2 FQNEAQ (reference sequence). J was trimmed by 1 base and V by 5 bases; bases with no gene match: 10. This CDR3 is CASSPFPGTSGSYNEQFF. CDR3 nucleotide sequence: TGTGCCAGCAGCCCCTTCCCCGGGACTAGCGGATCCTACAATGAGCAGTTCTTC.

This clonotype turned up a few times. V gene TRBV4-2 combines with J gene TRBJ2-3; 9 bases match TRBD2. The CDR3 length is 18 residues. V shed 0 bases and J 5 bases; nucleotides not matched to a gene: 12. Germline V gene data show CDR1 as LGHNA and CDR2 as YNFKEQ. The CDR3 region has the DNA TGTGCCAGCAGCCAAGATAGGTCGATAGCGGGAGTGGTAGATACGCAGTATTTT. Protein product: CASSQDRSIAGVVDTQYF.

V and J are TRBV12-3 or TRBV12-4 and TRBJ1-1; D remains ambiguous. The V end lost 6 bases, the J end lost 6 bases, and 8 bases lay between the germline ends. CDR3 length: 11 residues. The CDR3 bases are TGTGCCAGCAGCGACGGATCTGAAGCTTTCTTT. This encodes CASSDGSEAFF.

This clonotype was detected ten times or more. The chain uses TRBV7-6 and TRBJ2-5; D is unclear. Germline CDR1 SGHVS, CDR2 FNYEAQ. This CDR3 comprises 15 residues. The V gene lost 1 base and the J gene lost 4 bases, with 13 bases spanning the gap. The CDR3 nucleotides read TGTGCCAGCAGCTTAGGGACGGAGTTGAGAGAGACCCAGTACTTC. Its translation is CASSLGTELRETQYF.

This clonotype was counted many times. This chain's CDR3 is CASSPFQGTYGYTF. The DNA of the CDR3 is TGTGCCAGCAGCCCATTCCAGGGGACCTATGGCTACACCTTC. The J gene is TRBJ1-2, the V gene TRBV7-6; TRBD1 might be the D (6 bases). V gave up 5 bases and J gave up 4 bases, with 14 bases separating them. In germline, CDR1 is SGHVS, CDR2 FNYEAQ. This CDR3 contains 14 residues.

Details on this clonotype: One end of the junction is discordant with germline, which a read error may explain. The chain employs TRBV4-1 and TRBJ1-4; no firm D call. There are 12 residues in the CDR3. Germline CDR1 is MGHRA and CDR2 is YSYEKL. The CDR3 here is CASSLLNEKRFF. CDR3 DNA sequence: TGCGCAAGCAGCCTTTTAAATGAAAAAAGGTTTTTT.

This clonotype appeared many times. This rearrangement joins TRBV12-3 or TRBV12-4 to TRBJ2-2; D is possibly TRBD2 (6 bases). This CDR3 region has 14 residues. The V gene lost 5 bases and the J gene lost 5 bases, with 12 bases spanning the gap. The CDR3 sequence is CASSPTRGTGELFF. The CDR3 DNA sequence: TGTGCCAGCAGTCCTACTCGGGGGACCGGGGAGCTGTTTTTT.

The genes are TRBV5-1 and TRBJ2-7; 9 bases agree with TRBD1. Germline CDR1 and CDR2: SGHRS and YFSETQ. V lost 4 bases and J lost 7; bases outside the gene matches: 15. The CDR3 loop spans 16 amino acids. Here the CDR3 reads CASSLPSGTGFPEQYF. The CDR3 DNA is TGCGCCAGCAGCCTACCTTCCGGGACAGGGTTCCCGGAGCAGTACTTC. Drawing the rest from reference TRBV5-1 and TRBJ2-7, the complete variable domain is KAGVTQTPRYLIKTRGQQVTLSCSPISGHRSVSWYQQTPGQGLQFLFEYFSETQRNKGNFPGRFSGRQFSNSRSEMNVSTLELGDSALYLCASSLPSGTGFPEQYFGPGTRLTVT.

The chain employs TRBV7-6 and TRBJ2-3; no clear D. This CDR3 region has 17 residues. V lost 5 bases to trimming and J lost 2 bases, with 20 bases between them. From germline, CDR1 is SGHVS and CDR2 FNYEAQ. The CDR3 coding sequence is TGTGCCAGCAGCCCCGGCACTCCGACCCCCTTCACAGATACGCAGTATTTT. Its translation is CASSPGTPTPFTDTQYF.

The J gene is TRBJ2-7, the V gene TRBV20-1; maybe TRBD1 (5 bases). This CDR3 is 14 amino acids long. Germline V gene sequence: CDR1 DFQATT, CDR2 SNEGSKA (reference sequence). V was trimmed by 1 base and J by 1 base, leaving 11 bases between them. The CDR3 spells CSARVQGPSYEQYF. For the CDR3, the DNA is TGCAGTGCTAGAGTCCAGGGCCCTTCCTACGAGCAGTACTTC.

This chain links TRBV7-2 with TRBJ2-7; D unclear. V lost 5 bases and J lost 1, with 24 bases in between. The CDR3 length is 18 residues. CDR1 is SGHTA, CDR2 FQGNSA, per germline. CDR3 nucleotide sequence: TGTGCCAGCAGCCTCAGGCCTTCGAGAACTTTATTATCCTACGAGCAGTACTTC. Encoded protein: CASSLRPSRTLLSYEQYF.

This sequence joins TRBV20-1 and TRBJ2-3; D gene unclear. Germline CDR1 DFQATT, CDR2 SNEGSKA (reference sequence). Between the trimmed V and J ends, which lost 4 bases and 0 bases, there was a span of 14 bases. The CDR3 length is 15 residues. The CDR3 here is CSAIPNAPSTDTQYF. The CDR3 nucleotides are TGCAGTGCTATTCCCAATGCGCCTAGCACAGATACGCAGTATTTT.

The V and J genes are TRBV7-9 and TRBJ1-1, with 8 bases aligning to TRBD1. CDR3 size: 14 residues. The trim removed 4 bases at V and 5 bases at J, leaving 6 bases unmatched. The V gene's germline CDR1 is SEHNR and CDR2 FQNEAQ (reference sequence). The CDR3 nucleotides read TGTGCCAGCAGCTGGGACAGGAGGGGAACTGAAGCTTTCTTT. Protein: CASSWDRRGTEAFF. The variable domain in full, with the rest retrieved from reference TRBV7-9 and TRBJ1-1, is DTGVSQNPRHKITKRGQNVTFRCDPISEHNRLYWYRQTLGQGPEFLTYFQNEAQLEKSRLLSDRFSAERPKGSFSTLEIQRTEQGDSAMYLCASSWDRRGTEAFFGQGTRLTVV.

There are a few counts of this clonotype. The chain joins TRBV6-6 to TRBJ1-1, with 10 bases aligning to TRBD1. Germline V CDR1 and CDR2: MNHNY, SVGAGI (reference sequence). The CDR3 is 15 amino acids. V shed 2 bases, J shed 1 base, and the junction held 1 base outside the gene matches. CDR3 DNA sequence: TGTGCCAGCAGTTACCGGACAGGGGGGAACACTGAAGCTTTCTTT. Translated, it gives CASSYRTGGNTEAFF.

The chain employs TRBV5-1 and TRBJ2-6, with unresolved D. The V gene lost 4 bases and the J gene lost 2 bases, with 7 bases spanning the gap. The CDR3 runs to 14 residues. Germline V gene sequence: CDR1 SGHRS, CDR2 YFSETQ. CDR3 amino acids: CASSPEPGANVLTF. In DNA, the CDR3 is TGCGCCAGCAGCCCCGAGCCTGGGGCCAACGTCCTGACTTTC.

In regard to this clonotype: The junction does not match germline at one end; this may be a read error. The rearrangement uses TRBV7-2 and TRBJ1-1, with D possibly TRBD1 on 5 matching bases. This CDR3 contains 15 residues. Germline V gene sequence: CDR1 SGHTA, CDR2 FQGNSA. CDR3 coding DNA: TGTGCCAGCAGCTTAGTTGGGGGTATGAGCACTGAAGCTTGCTTT. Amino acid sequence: CASSLVGGMSTEACF. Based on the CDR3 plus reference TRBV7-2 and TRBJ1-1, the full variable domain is GAGVSQSPSNKVTEKGKDVELRCDPISGHTALYWYRQSLGQGLEFLIYFQGNSAPDKSGLPSDRFSAERTGGSVSTLTIQRTQQEDSAVYLCASSLVGGMSTEACFGQGTRLTVV.

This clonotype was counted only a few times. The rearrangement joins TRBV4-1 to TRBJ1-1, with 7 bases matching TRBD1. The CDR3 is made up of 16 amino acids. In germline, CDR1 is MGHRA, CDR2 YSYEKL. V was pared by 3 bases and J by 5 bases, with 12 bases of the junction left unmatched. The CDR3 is CASSHLAAGGVTEAFF. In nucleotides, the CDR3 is TGCGCCAGCAGCCACCTGGCGGCAGGGGGGGTTACTGAAGCTTTCTTT.

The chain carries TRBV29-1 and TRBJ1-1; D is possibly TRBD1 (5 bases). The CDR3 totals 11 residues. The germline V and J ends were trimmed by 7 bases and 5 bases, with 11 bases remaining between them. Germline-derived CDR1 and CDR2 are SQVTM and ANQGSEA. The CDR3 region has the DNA TGCAGCGCTCAGGGTTATACTGAAGCTTTCTTT. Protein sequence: CSAQGYTEAFF.

The DNA for the CDR3 is TGTGCCAGCAGCTCCATGGGACAGGGGAACGAGCAGTACTTC. Translating it yields CASSSMGQGNEQYF. V and J are TRBV7-8 and TRBJ2-7, with 10 bases lining up with TRBD1. This CDR3 spans 14 amino acids. CDR1 and CDR2 (germline): SGHVS, FQNEAQ. V was pared by 4 bases and J by 5 bases, with 5 bases of the junction left unmatched. Based on the CDR3 plus reference TRBV7-8 and TRBJ2-7, the full variable domain is GAGVSQSPRYKVAKRGQDVALRCDPISGHVSLFWYQQALGQGPEFLTYFQNEAQLDKSGLPSDRFFAERPEGSVSTLKIQRTQQEDSAVYLCASSSMGQGNEQYFGPGTRLTVT.